What follows are 27 T cell receptor beta chains derived from one specimen sequenced in a study of T cells in Graves' hyperthyroidism and ophthalmopathy (dated by TCRdb to between 2018 and 2020). Library method: multiplex PCR. Sequencing used an Illumina HiSeq 2000. Amplification of TCR beta CDR3 regions was carried out from RNA transcripts. For the first round of RT-PCR on the TCR CDR3, the HTBI primer set was used together with the Qiagen OneStep RT-PCR kit. TCRdb ran its own pipeline on the public reads, namely fastp trimming at Q25 and MiXCR clone calling, and kept in-frame beta chains. Identical CDR3 proteins give one entry, which carries the most common genes and DNA. This sample holds more than 150,000 distinct CDR3 sequences; 15% to 20% were observed only once. Jointly, the top ten make up 25% to 30% of the sample. The sequenced sample consisted of blood. These receptors were taken from a woman aged 45-60 years with Graves' hyperthyroidism.

Many counts were recorded for this clonotype. The chain couples TRBV6-1 to TRBJ2-3, with 7 bases identical to TRBD2. The CDR3 loop spans 15 amino acids. Trimming cost V 4 bases and J 3 bases; bases outside gene matches: 7. Looked up from germline, CDR1 is MNHNS and CDR2 is SASEGT. The chain's CDR3 is CASSVRSGGTDTQYF. The CDR3 DNA sequence: TGTGCCAGCAGTGTCCGGTCCGGGGGGACAGATACGCAGTATTTT.

Remarks on this clonotype: Without the conserved terminal phenylalanine or tryptophan, this CDR3 likely stems from a read error. The chain carries TRBV5-1 and TRBJ2-1; no firm D call. V lost 3 bases, J lost 3 bases, and 10 bases lay in between. Per germline, CDR1 SGHRS and CDR2 YFSETQ. This CDR3 has 14 residues. The CDR3 nucleotides read TGCGCCAGCAGCTCCACGGTCCTCTACAATGAGCAGTTCCTC. Amino acids: CASSSTVLYNEQFL.

Points on this clonotype: This may be a read error: a much more frequent sequence differs by one nucleotide. This chain uses TRBV7-9 with TRBJ2-5, with 13 bases that match TRBD2. The V segment lost 5 bases and the J segment 13 bases; nucleotides outside the gene matches: 4. CDR3 length: 12 residues. Germline V gives CDR1 SEHNR, CDR2 FQNEAQ (reference sequence). The DNA for the CDR3 is TGTGCCAGCAGCCCGGGACTAGCGGGGATGTACTTC. It encodes CASSPGLAGMYF.

This clonotype was picked up a small number of times. The genes are TRBV19 and TRBJ1-2; D is perhaps TRBD1 (6 bases). The CDR3 is 15 amino acids. Germline V gives CDR1 LNHDA, CDR2 SQIVND (reference sequence). Trimming removed 1 base at V and 4 bases at J, with 13 bases between. The CDR3 reads CASSIGGGLAYGYTF. In nucleotides, the CDR3 is TGTGCCAGTAGTATAGGGGGGGGCTTGGCCTATGGCTACACCTTC. The whole variable domain, remainder taken from reference TRBV19 and TRBJ1-2, is DGGITQSPKYLFRKEGQNVTLSCEQNLNHDAMYWYRQDPGQGLRLIYYSQIVNDFQKGDIAEGYSVSREKKESFPLTVTSAQKNPTAFYLCASSIGGGLAYGYTFGSGTRLTVV.

The table lists this clonotype with many counts. The chain recombines TRBV29-1 with TRBJ1-2; no firm D call. Germline lookup yields CDR1 SQVTM and CDR2 ANQGSEA. The length of the CDR3 is 14 residues. V lost 0 bases, J lost 1 base, and 9 bases lay in between. The CDR3, as DNA: TGCAGCGTTGAAGATCTCGTCCATAACTATGGCTACACCTTC. It codes for CSVEDLVHNYGYTF. The full variable domain, with the rest looked up from reference TRBV29-1 and TRBJ1-2, is SAVISQKPSRDICQRGTSLTIQCQVDSQVTMMFWYRQQPGQSLTLIATANQGSEATYESGFVIDKFPISRPNLTFSTLTVSNMSPEDSSIYLCSVEDLVHNYGYTFGSGTRLTVV.

The chain employs TRBV4-3 and TRBJ1-1, with D uncertain. CDR3 length: 14 residues. V was cut by 6 bases and J by 1 base, with 12 bases left in between. Germline CDR1 is LGHNA and CDR2 is YSLEER. CDR3 region: CASSPDSANTEAFF. The CDR3 region has the DNA TGCGCCAGCAGTCCGGACTCTGCGAACACTGAAGCTTTCTTT.

This clonotype occurred many times. The V call is TRBV11-2, the J call TRBJ2-2, with 9 bases aligning to TRBD1. V shed 4 bases, J shed 1 base, and the junction held 4 bases outside the gene matches. The germline gives CDR1 SGHAT, CDR2 FQNNGV. This CDR3 comprises 16 residues. In DNA, the CDR3 is TGTGCCAGCAGCTCATCGGGACAGGGGAACACCGGGGAGCTGTTTTTT. Amino acid sequence: CASSSSGQGNTGELFF.

This clonotype was seen a handful of times. The chain joins TRBV19 to TRBJ1-1; TRBD1 aligns across 9 bases. The V segment lost 5 bases and the J segment 6 bases; nucleotides outside the gene matches: 7. This CDR3 has 14 residues. Germline-derived CDR1 and CDR2 are LNHDA and SQIVND (reference sequence). Here the CDR3 reads CASSYTGGGSEAFF. For the CDR3, the DNA is TGTGCCAGTAGTTATACAGGGGGCGGATCTGAAGCTTTCTTT.

This clonotype was seen ten or more times. The chain employs TRBV18 and TRBJ2-3; maybe TRBD1 (6 bases). Trimming shortened V by 0 bases and J by 6 bases, and 16 bases separated the two germline ends. CDR3 length: 16 amino acids. Germline V gene data show CDR1 as KGHSH and CDR2 as LQKENI. The CDR3 loop reads CASSPPSGHRRDTQYF. For the CDR3, the DNA is TGTGCCAGCTCACCACCTTCGGGACATCGTCGCGATACGCAGTATTTT.

V and J are TRBV6-5 and TRBJ2-7, with TRBD1 identical over 8 bases. With 0 bases clipped from V and 6 bases from J, the junction kept 1 base outside the gene matches. This CDR3 spans 13 amino acids. The germline V gene encodes CDR1 MNHEY and CDR2 SVGAGI. CDR3 in DNA: TGTGCCAGCAGTTACTCGACAGGGGCCGAGCAGTACTTC. Translated: CASSYSTGAEQYF.

This clonotype was recorded at least ten times. The chain uses TRBV20-1 and TRBJ1-1, with 11 bases identical to TRBD1. Germline V gene sequence: CDR1 DFQATT, CDR2 SNEGSKA (reference sequence). CDR3 size: 12 residues. V shed 6 bases, J shed 3 bases, and the junction held 0 bases outside the gene matches. CDR3 nucleotides: TGCAGTGCGGGACAGGGGGACACTGAAGCTTTCTTT. Its translation: CSAGQGDTEAFF.

This clonotype was observed a handful of times. The chain joins TRBV20-1 to TRBJ2-3; 10 nucleotides align to TRBD2. This CDR3 spans 16 amino acids. The germline V gene encodes CDR1 DFQATT and CDR2 SNEGSKA (reference sequence). Losses at the gene ends were 5 bases for V and 0 bases for J; bases not matched to a gene: 8. CDR3 region: CSAVAGGFPSTDTQYF. In nucleotides, the CDR3 is TGCAGTGCTGTAGCGGGGGGTTTTCCTAGCACAGATACGCAGTATTTT.

As regards this clonotype: This may be a read error: a much more frequent sequence differs by one nucleotide. This sequence joins TRBV19 and TRBJ1-5; D not certain. V was clipped by 5 bases and J by 7 bases, with 12 bases between them. This CDR3 spans 13 amino acids. CDR1 LNHDA and CDR2 SQIVND come from the germline V gene (reference sequence). CDR3 sequence reads: CASSSTDGQPQHF. The CDR3 nucleotides read TGTGCCAGTAGTTCCACAGACGGCCAGCCCCAGCATTTT.

The genes are TRBV6-5 and TRBJ1-6; 10 nucleotides align to TRBD1. The CDR3 runs to 15 residues. Per the germline V gene, CDR1 is MNHEY and CDR2 is SVGAGI. V gave up 11 bases and J gave up 4 bases; unmatched junction bases: 8. The chain's CDR3 is CAAGRDRGYNSPLHF. For the CDR3, the DNA is TGTGCCGCGGGGAGGGACAGGGGTTATAATTCACCCCTCCACTTT.

This clonotype was seen many times. This chain connects TRBV5-1 to TRBJ1-1, with 8 bases aligning to TRBD1. J lost 4 bases, V lost 4 bases, and 9 bases had no gene match. Germline CDR1 SGHRS, CDR2 YFSETQ. The CDR3 runs 15 residues. CDR3: CASSKQTGAGTEAFF. CDR3 DNA sequence: TGCGCCAGCAGCAAACAGACAGGGGCTGGCACTGAAGCTTTCTTT.

In its sample, this clonotype was seen many times. The V and J genes are TRBV5-1 and TRBJ2-3; D unresolved. V lost 7 bases and J 2 bases, leaving 20 bases between the germline ends. CDR1 is SGHRS and CDR2 is YFSETQ in the germline V gene. The CDR3 has 16 residues. The CDR3 region has the DNA TGCGCCAGCCGCCCAGTGGCAGGTAGTATCACAGATACGCAGTATTTT. The encoded protein is CASRPVAGSITDTQYF.

Ten or more counts support this clonotype. The rearrangement uses TRBV5-1 and TRBJ2-7, with 8 bases matching TRBD1. Losses at the gene ends were 1 base for V and 3 bases for J; bases not matched to a gene: 3. Germline lookup yields CDR1 SGHRS and CDR2 YFSETQ. The CDR3 is 14 residues long. Here the CDR3 reads CASSLQGAFYEQYF. DNA for the CDR3: TGCGCCAGCAGCTTGCAGGGGGCGTTCTACGAGCAGTACTTC.

This clonotype was seen ten or more times. The CDR3: CASSARDRGQTNEKLFF. The CDR3 DNA sequence: TGCGCCAGCAGCGCTCGGGACAGGGGGCAAACTAATGAAAAACTGTTTTTT. The rearrangement joins TRBV5-1 to TRBJ1-4, with 12 bases matching TRBD1. Germline V lookup: CDR1 SGHRS, CDR2 YFSETQ. This CDR3 contains 17 residues. J gave up 1 base and V 4 bases, and 5 bases lay outside the gene matches.

This clonotype was counted ten times or more. V usage is TRBV5-1 and J usage is TRBJ2-3, with 12 bases matching TRBD2. The junction had 5 bases not matched to a gene; V was cut back by 4 bases and J by 5 bases. Germline V CDR1 and CDR2: SGHRS, YFSETQ. The CDR3 is made up of 15 amino acids. Written as DNA, the CDR3 is TGCGCCAGCAGCCCGACTAGCGGGGGAGAAGATACGCAGTATTTT. It is translated as CASSPTSGGEDTQYF. Filled out from reference TRBV5-1 and TRBJ2-3, the complete variable domain reads KAGVTQTPRYLIKTRGQQVTLSCSPISGHRSVSWYQQTPGQGLQFLFEYFSETQRNKGNFPGRFSGRQFSNSRSEMNVSTLELGDSALYLCASSPTSGGEDTQYFGPGTRLTVL.

This clonotype was seen many times. This chain uses TRBV2 with TRBJ2-7, with D perhaps TRBD2 (5 bases). Germline lookup yields CDR1 SNHLY and CDR2 FYNNEI. The V gene lost 7 bases and the J gene lost 2 bases, with 9 bases spanning the gap. CDR3 length equals 12 residues. The CDR3 region has the DNA TGTGCCAGCAAGCGGCAGACCTACGAGCAGTACTTC. Translation: CASKRQTYEQYF.

The sample holds many counts of this clonotype. As DNA, the CDR3 is TGTGCCAGCAGCTTCGGACAGCTGAACACTGAAGCTTTCTTT. Translation: CASSFGQLNTEAFF. V gene TRBV7-2 combines with J gene TRBJ1-1, with D maybe TRBD1 (6 bases). Looked up from germline, CDR1 is SGHTA and CDR2 is FQGNSA. The CDR3 contains 14 residues. V was trimmed by 3 bases and J by 0 bases, leaving 8 bases between them.

The V call is TRBV14, the J call TRBJ1-1, with D hard to call. The CDR3 spans 13 residues. Germline V gene sequence: CDR1 SGHDN, CDR2 FVKESK. Trimming removed 1 base at V and 6 bases at J, with 9 bases between. The CDR3 is CASSQVWAAEAFF. The CDR3 DNA is TGTGCCAGCAGCCAAGTTTGGGCAGCTGAAGCTTTCTTT.

This clonotype was found many times. The V and J genes are TRBV7-6 and TRBJ2-7, with 9 bases lining up with TRBD2. Germline CDR1 is SGHVS and CDR2 is FNYEAQ. V lost 0 bases to trimming and J lost 3 bases; unmatched junction nucleotides: 9. The CDR3 has 17 amino acids. For the CDR3, the DNA is TGTGCCAGCAGCTTAGCTAGCGGGGGAACTGTGGGCTACGAGCAGTACTTC. Translating it yields CASSLASGGTVGYEQYF.

In its sample, this clonotype was seen many times. The chain is built from TRBV18 and TRBJ2-5; no reliable D call. Trimming shortened V by 2 bases and J by 4 bases, and 8 bases separated the two germline ends. CDR3 length: 13 amino acids. CDR1 and CDR2 from the germline V gene are KGHSH and LQKENI. Here the CDR3 DNA reads TGTGCCAGCTCACCATCGGTGGGAGAGACCCAGTACTTC. Amino acid sequence: CASSPSVGETQYF. Combining the CDR3 with reference TRBV18 and TRBJ2-5 gives the whole variable domain NAGVMQNPRHLVRRRGQEARLRCSPMKGHSHVYWYRQLPEEGLKFMVYLQKENIIDESGMPKERFSAEFPKEGPSILRIQQVVRGDSAAYFCASSPSVGETQYFGPGTRLLVL.

Ten or more counts support this clonotype. The chain combines TRBV11-2 with TRBJ1-4; D uncertain. Germline V gives CDR1 SGHAT, CDR2 FQNNGV. This CDR3 comprises 13 residues. Trimming took 1 base from V and 7 from J, leaving 7 bases between them. The CDR3 sequence: CASSLGLREKLFF. The CDR3 DNA reads TGTGCCAGCAGCTTAGGGTTGCGTGAAAAACTGTTTTTT.

This clonotype was observed at least ten times. The chain combines TRBV7-6 with TRBJ2-7; D possibly matches TRBD1 or TRBD2 (5 bases each). Germline values: CDR1 SGHVS, CDR2 FNYEAQ. The CDR3 is 14 residues long. Deletions cut 5 bases from V and 3 bases from J, with 14 bases between. The CDR3 region has the DNA TGTGCCAGCAGCGTCCGGGACGGAGACTACGAGCAGTACTTC. This translates into CASSVRDGDYEQYF. Full variable domain (missing parts from reference TRBV7-6 and TRBJ2-7): GAGVSQSPRYKVTKRGQDVALRCDPISGHVSLYWYRQALGQGPEFLTYFNYEAQQDKSGLPNDRFSAERPEGSISTLTIQRTEQRDSAMYRCASSVRDGDYEQYFGPGTRLTVT.

There are many counts of this clonotype. Germline and junction disagree at one end, which may indicate a read error. V and J are TRBV19 and TRBJ1-2, with TRBD1 identical over 9 bases. The CDR3 is made up of 13 amino acids. The V gene's germline CDR1 is LNHDA and CDR2 SQIVND (reference sequence). The CDR3 loop is CASSMDRGYAYTF. In DNA form, the CDR3 reads TGTGCCAGTAGTATGGACAGGGGATATGCCTACACCTTC.